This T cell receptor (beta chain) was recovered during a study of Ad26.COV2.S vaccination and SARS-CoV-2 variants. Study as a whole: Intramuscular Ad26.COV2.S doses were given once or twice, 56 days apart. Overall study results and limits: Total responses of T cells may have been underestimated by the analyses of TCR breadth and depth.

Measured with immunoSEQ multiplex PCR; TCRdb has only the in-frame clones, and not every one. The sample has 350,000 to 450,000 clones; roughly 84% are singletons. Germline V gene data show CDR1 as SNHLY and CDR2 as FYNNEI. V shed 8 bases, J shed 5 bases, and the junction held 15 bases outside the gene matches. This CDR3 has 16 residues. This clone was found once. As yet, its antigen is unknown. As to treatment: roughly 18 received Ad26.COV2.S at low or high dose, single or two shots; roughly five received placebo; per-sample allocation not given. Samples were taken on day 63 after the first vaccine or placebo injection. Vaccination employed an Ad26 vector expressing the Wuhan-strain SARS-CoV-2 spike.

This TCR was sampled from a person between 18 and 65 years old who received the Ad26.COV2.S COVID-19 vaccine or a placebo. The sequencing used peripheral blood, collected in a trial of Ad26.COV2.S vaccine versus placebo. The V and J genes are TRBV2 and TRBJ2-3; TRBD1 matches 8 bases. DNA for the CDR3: TGTGCCAGCGCCGAGTCGACAGGGGCCATCGGAGATACGCAGTATTTT. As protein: CASAESTGAIGDTQYF.